The next 24 T cell receptor beta chains were all read from a single sample in a study of shared clonotypes between healthy human individuals (dated by TCRdb to the early 2020s). Preparation of the library involved the immunoSEQ multiplex PCR assay. Here the immuneACCESS table is served through TCRdb, limited to in-frame sequences with V and J called. Missing clones are a known gap in these copies; in checked studies unresolved V genes cover under half, and the rest lacks a known reason. A total of about 600,000 clones appear in this sample, 97% of them only once. Roughly 0.05% of the sample rests with the top ten. Sequenced sample: naive CD4+ T cells sorted from blood. Taken with the paper, the label for cell subset or site translates to: CD45RA+ positively selected. Source of these receptors: a woman aged 25 to 39 in good health.

J is TRBJ1-2 and V is TRBV28; tentative D call: TRBD1 (5 bases). CDR1 and CDR2 (germline): MDHEN, SYDVKM. V shed 2 bases and J shed 3 bases, with 7 bases lying between them. This CDR3 region has 13 residues. The CDR3 sequence is CASSLPRDYGYTF. The CDR3 region has the DNA TGTGCCAGCAGTTTACCCAGGGACTATGGCTACACCTTC.

The chain combines TRBV28 with TRBJ1-1, with D possibly being TRBD1 (6 bases). Germline V gene data show CDR1 as MDHEN and CDR2 as SYDVKM. V lost 6 bases and J 3 bases, leaving 11 bases between the germline ends. The CDR3 is 13 residues long. Written as DNA, the CDR3 is TGTGCCAGCAGCCCAGGGGTATACACTGAAGCTTTCTTT. It specifies CASSPGVYTEAFF. Full variable domain (rest looked up from reference TRBV28 and TRBJ1-1): DVKVTQSSRYLVKRTGEKVFLECVQDMDHENMFWYRQDPGLGLRLIYFSYDVKMKEKGDIPEGYSVSREKKERFSLILESASTNQTSMYLCASSPGVYTEAFFGQGTRLTVV.

The rearrangement joins TRBV28 to TRBJ2-1; 11 nucleotides match TRBD1. This CDR3 is 14 amino acids long. V dropped 6 bases and J dropped 12; count of bases not matched to a gene: 10. The germline V gene encodes CDR1 MDHEN and CDR2 SYDVKM. The CDR3 DNA reads TGTGCCAGCAGCTCCGGACAGGGGGCCTGGGGGCAGTTCTTC. It encodes CASSSGQGAWGQFF.

The chain employs TRBV19 and TRBJ1-2; unclear D gene. The CDR3 consists of 14 residues. Germline V gene lookup returns CDR1 LNHDA and CDR2 SQIVND (reference sequence). Trimming took off 3 bases at V and 0 bases at J, with 8 bases between the two ends. The CDR3 DNA is TGTGCCAGTAGTATCCTGAACACTAACTATGGCTACACCTTC. Translated: CASSILNTNYGYTF.

J is TRBJ1-2 and V is TRBV28; D may be TRBD1 (5 bases). This CDR3 contains 16 residues. V lost 8 bases, J lost 1 base, and 20 bases lay in between. CDR1 is MDHEN and CDR2 is SYDVKM in the germline V gene. The CDR3 loop is CASGGTEQAYNYGYTF. The CDR3 coding sequence is TGTGCCAGCGGTGGGACCGAGCAAGCTTATAACTATGGCTACACCTTC.

The chain joins TRBV27 to TRBJ1-5; D is undetermined. The CDR3 is 14 residues long. In germline, CDR1 is MNHEY, CDR2 SMNVEV (reference sequence). V lost 9 bases and J lost 0, with 12 bases in between. Here the CDR3 reads CARDTRLSNQPQHF. CDR3 nucleotide sequence: TGTGCCAGAGACACCCGACTTAGCAATCAGCCCCAGCATTTT.

The V and J genes are TRBV6-5 and TRBJ1-1; possibly TRBD1 for D (5 bases). V was cut by 8 bases and J by 1 base, with 11 bases left in between. The germline V gene has CDR1 MNHEY and CDR2 SVGAGI. The CDR3 loop spans 13 amino acids. The chain's CDR3 is CASSEGPNTEAFF. In DNA form, the CDR3 reads TGTGCCAGCTCTGAGGGACCGAACACTGAAGCTTTCTTT.

This chain connects TRBV18 to TRBJ2-3; D is perhaps TRBD2 (5 bases). Trimming removed 4 bases from V and 5 bases from J, with 13 bases in between. Germline values: CDR1 KGHSH, CDR2 LQKENI. This CDR3 spans 14 amino acids. This chain's CDR3 is CASSLEVRGDTQYF. The DNA of the CDR3 is TGTGCCAGCTCACTCGAGGTCCGGGGAGATACGCAGTATTTT.

This clone has only one observation. The chain combines TRBV28 with TRBJ1-1; possible D gene TRBD1, 6 bases. This CDR3 region has 15 residues. The germline V gene has CDR1 MDHEN and CDR2 SYDVKM. Between the trimmed V and J ends, which lost 6 bases and 4 bases, there was a span of 18 bases. Here the CDR3 DNA reads TGTGCCAGCAGCCCTGGACAGACCCTCGGCACTGAAGCTTTCTTT. The encoded protein is CASSPGQTLGTEAFF.

The chain joins TRBV28 to TRBJ1-2, with a tentative D call TRBD1 (6 bases). Trimming took 5 bases from V and 6 from J, leaving 13 bases between them. This CDR3 spans 13 amino acids. The V gene's germline CDR1 is MDHEN and CDR2 SYDVKM. CDR3 bases: TGTGCCAGCAGTAGGGACATGCTCGATGGCTACACCTTC. Amino acid sequence: CASSRDMLDGYTF.

This sequence joins TRBV18 and TRBJ1-3; D uncertain. The CDR3 is made up of 16 amino acids. V dropped 1 base and J dropped 2 bases, with 12 bases sitting between them. In germline, CDR1 is KGHSH, CDR2 LQKENI. The CDR3 loop is CASSPRYQQTGNTIYF. The CDR3 DNA follows: TGTGCCAGCTCACCACGATATCAGCAGACTGGAAACACCATATATTTT.

This chain joins TRBV10-2 and TRBJ1-2; D uncertain. The germline gives CDR1 WSHSY, CDR2 SAAADI. The CDR3 contains 13 residues. V lost 2 bases, J lost 3 bases, and 7 bases lay in between. CDR3 loop: CASSEEDYYGYTF. For the CDR3, the DNA is TGCGCCAGCAGTGAGGAGGATTACTATGGCTACACCTTC.

V and J are TRBV2 and TRBJ2-1; D unresolved. The CDR3 covers 11 residues. V shed 5 bases and J shed 6 bases, with 5 bases lying between them. CDR1 and CDR2 from the germline V gene are SNHLY and FYNNEI. CDR3 nucleotides: TGTGCCAGCAGTATGGGCAATGAGCAGTTCTTC. Protein sequence: CASSMGNEQFF.

This sequence joins TRBV28 and TRBJ2-7; tentative D call: TRBD2 (5 bases). The CDR3 has 14 amino acids. V was shortened by 4 bases and J by 0 bases, with 10 bases between the two germline ends. Germline V gene data show CDR1 as MDHEN and CDR2 as SYDVKM. In DNA, the CDR3 is TGTGCCAGCAGTTCGGGATATAACTCCTACGAGCAGTACTTC. It is translated as CASSSGYNSYEQYF.

This chain connects TRBV2 to TRBJ2-7; D may be TRBD1 (6 bases). Germline V gene sequence: CDR1 SNHLY, CDR2 FYNNEI. The V and J ends lost 6 bases and 5 bases respectively, with 14 bases between them. The CDR3 has 13 residues. The CDR3 here is CASSTGFGDEQYF. For the CDR3, the DNA is TGTGCCAGCAGCACAGGGTTCGGCGACGAGCAGTACTTC.

The chain couples TRBV27 to TRBJ2-1; 12 positions agree with TRBD2. This CDR3 is built from 15 residues. V was clipped by 1 base and J by 7 bases; unmatched bases: 2. Germline V CDR1 and CDR2: MNHEY, SMNVEV (reference sequence). The CDR3 nucleotides read TGTGCCAGCAGTTTATGGCTAGCGGGAGGGAATGAGCAGTTCTTC. Its protein product is CASSLWLAGGNEQFF.

The rearrangement links TRBV28 to TRBJ1-5; D remains ambiguous. This CDR3 comprises 17 residues. V gave up 5 bases and J gave up 0 bases, with 17 bases separating them. Germline V CDR1 and CDR2: MDHEN, SYDVKM. The CDR3, as DNA: TGTGCCAGCAGTCTAATCTTCGGGGAAGGTAGCAATCAGCCCCAGCATTTT. Protein product: CASSLIFGEGSNQPQHF.

The chain combines TRBV28 with TRBJ1-5; possibly TRBD1 for D (6 bases). The CDR3 totals 14 residues. Germline-derived CDR1 and CDR2 are MDHEN and SYDVKM. The germline V and J ends were trimmed by 6 bases and 6 bases, with 15 bases remaining between them. CDR3 sequence reads: CASREWGRGQPQHF. The CDR3 DNA reads TGTGCCAGCAGGGAATGGGGGCGAGGTCAGCCCCAGCATTTT.

This chain uses TRBV2 with TRBJ2-1; 11 bases agree with TRBD1. The V gene end was trimmed by 6 bases and the J gene end by 0 bases; junction bases not matched to a gene: 1. Germline V gene lookup returns CDR1 SNHLY and CDR2 FYNNEI. This CDR3 has 15 residues. In DNA form, the CDR3 reads TGTGCCAGCAGCGGGACAGGGGGCTCCTACAATGAGCAGTTCTTC. It yields the protein CASSGTGGSYNEQFF.

V usage is TRBV4-1 and J usage is TRBJ1-4; D remains ambiguous. V was shortened by 1 base and J by 10 bases, with 7 bases between the two germline ends. Germline CDR1 MGHRA, CDR2 YSYEKL. The CDR3 has 12 amino acids. CDR3 region: CASSQVVGKLFF. CDR3 sequence (DNA): TGCGCCAGCAGCCAAGTAGTTGGAAAACTGTTTTTT.

This rearrangement joins TRBV28 to TRBJ2-1, with D possibly being TRBD1 or TRBD2 (5 bases each). CDR1 MDHEN and CDR2 SYDVKM come from the germline V gene. There are 11 residues in the CDR3. The V gene lost 6 bases and the J gene lost 9 bases, with 9 bases spanning the gap. The DNA of the CDR3 is TGTGCCAGCAGGGGGGTGGGTGAGCAGTTCTTC. It is translated as CASRGVGEQFF.

The chain combines TRBV2 with TRBJ2-6; 7 nucleotides match TRBD2. Looked up from germline, CDR1 is SNHLY and CDR2 is FYNNEI. There are 16 residues in the CDR3. V gave up 3 bases and J gave up 1 base; unmatched junction bases: 3. The CDR3 reads CASSDSGGSGANVLTF. CDR3 nucleotides: TGTGCCAGCAGTGACTCGGGAGGATCTGGGGCCAACGTCCTGACTTTC.

This CDR3 reads CASSQVIVSDTQYF. For the CDR3, the DNA is TGCGCCAGCAGCCAAGTAATAGTTTCAGATACGCAGTATTTT. This sequence joins TRBV4-1 and TRBJ2-3; D ambiguous. This CDR3 spans 14 amino acids. Germline CDR1 reads MGHRA; CDR2 reads YSYEKL. V lost 1 base and J lost 4, with 9 bases in between.

This rearrangement joins TRBV15 to TRBJ1-1, with D maybe TRBD1 (5 bases). Trimming stripped 1 base from V and 3 bases from J, with 27 bases between. This CDR3 contains 20 residues. CDR1 is LNHNV and CDR2 is YYDKDF in the germline V gene (reference sequence). DNA of the CDR3: TGTGCCACCAGCAGAGGCGGCCCAGGGATTAAGCCCCTGTGGGACACTGAAGCTTTCTTT. It is translated as CATSRGGPGIKPLWDTEAFF.